The 5 T cell receptor beta chains below were found in one sample sequenced in a study of T cell responses to AZD1222 COVID-19 vaccine (dated by TCRdb to about 2021). To prepare the library, the immunoSEQ multiplex PCR assay was applied. TCRdb re-hosts the immuneACCESS table, in-frame sequences only. Its copies lack some clones; in the studies checked, an unresolved V gene accounts for under half of them, and the cause for the rest is not known. The sample table lists around 180,000 clones, approximately 90% of them with a count of one. The ten largest clones add up to roughly 26% of the sample. The sample's time point label, decoded: about 28 days (+/-7) after the second vaccine dose. The sample in question was peripheral blood, obtained 28 days after the second AZD1222 dose. The receptors were gathered from an adult who received the AZD1222 COVID-19 vaccine.

The chain has TRBV5-1 and TRBJ1-4; TRBD1 matches 9 bases. Trimming cost V 0 bases and J 4 bases; bases outside gene matches: 4. The CDR3 sequence is 16 residues long. Per germline, CDR1 SGHRS and CDR2 YFSETQ. CDR3 sequence (DNA): TGCGCCAGCAGCTTGGACAGGGGGCCTATTAATGAAAAACTGTTTTTT. Translation: CASSLDRGPINEKLFF.

The V and J genes are TRBV5-1 and TRBJ1-4; no definite D call. CDR1 and CDR2 from the germline V gene are SGHRS and YFSETQ. The CDR3 is made up of 15 amino acids. The V gene lost 4 bases and the J gene lost 1 base, with 11 bases spanning the gap. The CDR3 protein is CASSHGPETNEKLFF. CDR3 nucleotide sequence: TGCGCCAGCAGCCACGGACCGGAAACTAATGAAAAACTGTTTTTT. Drawing the rest from reference TRBV5-1 and TRBJ1-4, the complete variable domain is KAGVTQTPRYLIKTRGQQVTLSCSPISGHRSVSWYQQTPGQGLQFLFEYFSETQRNKGNFPGRFSGRQFSNSRSEMNVSTLELGDSALYLCASSHGPETNEKLFFGSGTQLSVL.

The V gene is TRBV7-2, the J gene TRBJ2-7; 7 nucleotides match TRBD2. CDR1 is SGHTA, CDR2 FQGNSA, per germline. The trim removed 7 bases at V and 2 bases at J, leaving 8 bases unmatched. The CDR3 loop spans 14 amino acids. This chain's CDR3 is CASNPGGSTYEQYF. The DNA of the CDR3 is TGTGCCAGCAACCCGGGAGGCAGCACCTACGAGCAGTACTTC.

V gene TRBV7-6 combines with J gene TRBJ2-7; D perhaps matches TRBD2 (7 bases). The germline V gene encodes CDR1 SGHVS and CDR2 FNYEAQ. This CDR3 has 17 residues. V lost 3 bases and J 5 bases, leaving 23 bases between the germline ends. The CDR3 loop is CASSFGQGPQREDEQYF. CDR3 nucleotides: TGTGCCAGCAGCTTCGGGCAGGGGCCTCAACGGGAGGACGAGCAGTACTTC.

The chain uses TRBV7-3 and TRBJ2-1; possibly TRBD1 for D (5 bases). Germline CDR1 SGHTA, CDR2 FQGTGA. V dropped 3 bases and J dropped 5 bases, with 8 bases sitting between them. The CDR3 has 13 residues. The CDR3 region is CASSLDKDNEQFF. In nucleotides, the CDR3 is TGTGCCAGCAGCTTGGACAAAGACAATGAGCAGTTCTTC.